Shown below are 24 T cell receptor beta chains from a single sample sequenced in a study of PD-1 blockade in classical Hodgkin lymphoma. Relapses following autologous stem cell transplantation were seen in all patients, with brentuximab vedotin exposure varying. Using immunoSEQ multiplex PCR, the repertoire was profiled, and TCRdb retains in-frame clones only, with some absent. The sample includes about 100,000 clones, around 89% of them seen just once. Sample: peripheral blood mononuclear cells (PBMCs), taken before the second cycle of nivolumab. Source of these receptors: a human donor with classical Hodgkin lymphoma.

DNA of the CDR3: TGTGCCAGCAACCAGGGGTGGGGTACAACAGATACGCAGTATTTT. Its translation: CASNQGWGTTDTQYF. The chain combines TRBV7-8 with TRBJ2-3; D possibly corresponds to TRBD1 (6 bases). Trimming pared 7 bases from V and 3 bases from J, leaving 17 bases between. Germline V CDR1 and CDR2: SGHVS, FQNEAQ. The CDR3 length is 15 residues.

The chain employs TRBV30 and TRBJ2-5, with 9 bases that match TRBD1. This CDR3 comprises 15 residues. Trimming at V came to 0 bases and at J to 7 bases, leaving 9 bases not matched to a gene. CDR1 and CDR2 (germline): GTSNPN, SVGIG (reference sequence). In DNA, the CDR3 is TGTGCCTGGAGTGTATTCGGACAGGGGATGGTGACCCAGTACTTC. Translated: CAWSVFGQGMVTQYF. Supplemented by reference TRBV30 and TRBJ2-5, the full variable domain reads SQTIHQWPATLVQPVGSPLSLECTVEGTSNPNLYWYRQAAGRGLQLLFYSVGIGQISSEVPQNLSASRPQDRQFILSSKKLLLSDSGFYLCAWSVFGQGMVTQYFGPGTRLLVL.

The V and J genes are TRBV27 and TRBJ1-1; a weak D match, TRBD1 (6 bases). Germline CDR1 is MNHEY and CDR2 is SMNVEV (reference sequence). The CDR3 totals 14 residues. With 0 bases removed from V and 5 bases from J, the gap between germline ends came to 10 bases. The CDR3 sequence: CASSLSGGRTEAFF. CDR3 DNA: TGTGCCAGCAGTTTATCAGGGGGAAGAACTGAAGCTTTCTTT.

The chain employs TRBV7-3 and TRBJ2-1; D gene ambiguous. The V gene's germline CDR1 is SGHTA and CDR2 FQGTGA. V lost 4 bases and J 3 bases, leaving 13 bases between the germline ends. This CDR3 region has 15 residues. Here the CDR3 reads CASSSDPGLYNEQFF. The CDR3, as DNA: TGTGCCAGCAGCTCGGACCCAGGCCTCTACAATGAGCAGTTCTTC.

This clone was detected only once. J is TRBJ1-2 and V is TRBV5-6; 10 bases map to TRBD1. Germline loops: CDR1 SGHDT, CDR2 YYEEEE. The CDR3 extends over 15 amino acids. Losses at the gene ends were 2 bases for V and 4 bases for J; bases not matched to a gene: 5. CDR3 coding DNA: TGTGCCAGCAGCTTCGGGACAGGGGCCCCCTATGGCTACACCTTC. Its translation is CASSFGTGAPYGYTF.

The chain links TRBV5-5 to TRBJ1-4, with unresolved D. Trimming removed 4 bases at V and 4 bases at J, with 11 bases between. CDR1 SGHKS and CDR2 YYEKEE come from the germline V gene (reference sequence). This CDR3 region has 14 residues. The CDR3 protein is CASSAGVGNEKLFF. CDR3 DNA sequence: TGTGCCAGCAGCGCGGGTGTTGGTAATGAAAAACTGTTTTTT.

The rearrangement links TRBV19 to TRBJ2-2, with D perhaps TRBD2 (6 bases). The CDR3 is made up of 16 amino acids. Trimming shortened V by 3 bases and J by 0 bases, and 11 bases separated the two germline ends. Looked up from germline, CDR1 is LNHDA and CDR2 is SQIVND (reference sequence). The CDR3 here is CASSMFGGSNTGELFF. DNA for the CDR3: TGTGCCAGTAGTATGTTTGGGGGGTCGAACACCGGGGAGCTGTTTTTT.

The chain uses TRBV6-6 and TRBJ1-4, with a possible D match to TRBD1 (6 bases). The germline V and J ends were trimmed by 2 bases and 5 bases, with 9 bases remaining between them. CDR3 size: 14 residues. Germline loops: CDR1 MNHNY, CDR2 SVGAGI (reference sequence). CDR3 residues: CASSYRGLNEKLFF. DNA for the CDR3: TGTGCCAGCAGTTACAGGGGGTTAAATGAAAAACTGTTTTTT.

The rearrangement links TRBV6-6 to TRBJ1-1, with D hard to call. The CDR3 spans 8 residues. The germline gives CDR1 MNHNY, CDR2 SVGAGI (reference sequence). The V end lost 5 bases, the J end lost 8 bases, and 0 bases lay between the germline ends. The CDR3 loop reads CASSEAFF. In nucleotides, the CDR3 is TGTGCCAGCAGTGAAGCTTTCTTT.

The V call is TRBV5-6, the J call TRBJ1-1, with D unclear. This CDR3 region has 18 residues. Per germline, CDR1 SGHDT and CDR2 YYEEEE. V was trimmed by 1 base and J by 3 bases, leaving 22 bases between them. This CDR3 is CASSLFLDLAGWDTEAFF. Written as DNA, the CDR3 is TGTGCCAGCAGCTTGTTTCTGGACCTCGCGGGGTGGGACACTGAAGCTTTCTTT.

V is TRBV7-9 and J is TRBJ2-6, with D possibly TRBD1 on 5 matching bases. Germline loops: CDR1 SEHNR, CDR2 FQNEAQ (reference sequence). This CDR3 contains 17 residues. The V end lost 5 bases, the J end lost 0 bases, and 14 bases lay between the germline ends. The CDR3 loop is CASSPQVSNSGANVLTF. In nucleotides, the CDR3 is TGTGCCAGCAGCCCACAGGTCTCTAACTCTGGGGCCAACGTCCTGACTTTC.

This chain connects TRBV19 to TRBJ2-3; D possibly corresponds to TRBD2 (5 bases). The V end was cut by 7 bases, the J end by 0 bases, with 8 bases between. The CDR3 is made up of 13 amino acids. Per the germline V gene, CDR1 is LNHDA and CDR2 is SQIVND (reference sequence). This CDR3 reads CASKRASTDTQYF. In DNA, the CDR3 is TGTGCCAGTAAGAGGGCTAGCACAGATACGCAGTATTTT.

The chain carries TRBV7-6 and TRBJ2-1, with TRBD1 matching over 8 bases. Germline loops: CDR1 SGHVS, CDR2 FNYEAQ. The CDR3 runs to 16 residues. The V and J ends lost 4 bases and 0 bases, in that order; junction bases with no gene match: 5. This CDR3 reads CASSSGQGSSYNEQFF. In nucleotides, the CDR3 is TGTGCCAGCAGCTCAGGACAGGGAAGCTCCTACAATGAGCAGTTCTTC.

The chain combines TRBV18 with TRBJ2-7; D might be TRBD1 (5 bases). V lost 0 bases to trimming and J lost 3 bases, with 9 bases between them. From germline, CDR1 is KGHSH and CDR2 LQKENI. The CDR3 has 14 amino acids. The CDR3 coding sequence is TGTGCCAGCTCACCACCGTACAGGATCTACGAGCAGTACTTC. Translation: CASSPPYRIYEQYF.

The chain couples TRBV11-2 to TRBJ1-5; D perhaps matches TRBD1 (5 bases). CDR3 length: 15 amino acids. CDR1 and CDR2 from the germline V gene are SGHAT and FQNNGV. V lost 1 base and J lost 0, with 7 bases in between. In DNA, the CDR3 is TGTGCCAGCAGCTTAGGGGGGGATAGCAATCAGCCCCAGCATTTT. It translates to CASSLGGDSNQPQHF.

The chain has TRBV9 and TRBJ2-5; 7 bases are a match to TRBD2. Germline CDR1 SGDLS, CDR2 YYNGEE. The CDR3 totals 17 residues. V lost 6 bases, J lost 0 bases, and 14 bases stayed unmatched. The CDR3 region has the DNA TGTGCCAGCATGCATTGGGGCGACGGGGGGTACCAAGAGACCCAGTACTTC. Encoded protein: CASMHWGDGGYQETQYF.

V usage is TRBV11-2 and J usage is TRBJ2-5; D may be TRBD1 (7 bases). The DNA end favors TRBJ2-7, so the J call may be wrong. In germline, CDR1 is SGHAT, CDR2 FQNNGV. The CDR3 consists of 15 residues. The CDR3 nucleotides are TGTGCCAGCAGCCGGACCCAGGGGGGATCCTACGAGCAGTACTTC. It translates to CASSRTQGGSYEQYF.

The chain joins TRBV9 to TRBJ2-7; tentative D call: TRBD2 (5 bases). V lost 6 bases, J lost 6 bases, and 10 bases lay in between. Germline V CDR1 and CDR2: SGDLS, YYNGEE. This CDR3 spans 11 amino acids. The CDR3 sequence: CASIRGCEQYF. The CDR3 DNA reads TGTGCCAGCATCAGAGGGTGCGAGCAGTACTTC.

This sequence joins TRBV7-2 and TRBJ2-5, with D perhaps given as TRBD1 or TRBD2 (5 bases each). V lost 5 bases, J lost 7 bases, and 14 bases lay in between. This CDR3 comprises 13 residues. Germline V gives CDR1 SGHTA, CDR2 FQGNSA. CDR3 region: CASSLGPRGTQYF. CDR3 in DNA: TGTGCCAGCAGCCTCGGGCCGAGGGGGACCCAGTACTTC.

In DNA form, the CDR3 reads TGTGCCAGCAGGGTTACCGGGAGCGGGACCTACGAGCAGTACTTC. It yields the protein CASRVTGSGTYEQYF. The V call is TRBV7-2, the J call TRBJ2-7; 7 bases line up with TRBD2. The CDR3 covers 15 residues. CDR1 is SGHTA, CDR2 FQGNSA, per germline. V lost 6 bases, J lost 2 bases, and 10 bases stayed unmatched.

With regard to this clone: The germline gene is not matched at one end of the junction; a read error may be the cause. This chain joins TRBV5-1 and TRBJ1-3; unclear D gene. CDR1 and CDR2 (germline): SGHRS, YFSETQ. The CDR3 runs 15 residues. The CDR3, as DNA: TGCGCCAGCAGTTTGGACCGAAACTCTGGAAACACCATATATTTT. It codes for CASSLDRNSGNTIYF. Full variable domain (missing parts from reference TRBV5-1 and TRBJ1-3): KAGVTQTPRYLIKTRGQQVTLSCSPISGHRSVSWYQQTPGQGLQFLFEYFSETQRNKGNFPGRFSGRQFSNSRSEMNVSTLELGDSALYLCASSLDRNSGNTIYFGEGSWLTVV.

This chain connects TRBV7-6 to TRBJ1-1; 10 bases line up with TRBD1. The length of the CDR3 is 13 residues. Germline V CDR1 and CDR2: SGHVS, FNYEAQ. V trimming: 3 bases; J trimming: 7 bases; junction bases outside the gene matches: 2. CDR3 residues: CASSLTGGGEAFF. The CDR3 DNA reads as TGTGCCAGCAGCTTGACAGGGGGCGGTGAAGCTTTCTTT.

This chain joins TRBV19 and TRBJ1-4; tentative D call: TRBD1 (6 bases). Germline V gene lookup returns CDR1 LNHDA and CDR2 SQIVND (reference sequence). V shed 5 bases and J shed 8 bases, with 18 bases lying between them. The CDR3 loop spans 15 amino acids. As DNA, the CDR3 is TGTGCCAGTAGTGGCGACCGGGACACGGGAGAAAAACTGTTTTTT. Its translation is CASSGDRDTGEKLFF.

This chain links TRBV30 with TRBJ2-5; 8 bases align to TRBD1. The better agreement between TRBJ2-7 and the DNA end casts doubt on the J call. Looked up from germline, CDR1 is GTSNPN and CDR2 is SVGIG (reference sequence). This CDR3 contains 15 residues. CDR3 nucleotide sequence: TGTGCCTGGATCGCCGGACAGGGCGGGATCTACGAGCAGTACTTC. Amino acid sequence: CAWIAGQGGIYEQYF.